This T cell receptor (beta chain) stems from a study of low-dose radiotherapy and immunotherapy resistance in tumors. Study details: Starting cycle 1 day 1, oral aspirin 300 mg was given daily for four cycles.

cDNA synthesis used a TRAV/TRBV-specific primer set for both chains. TCR amplification used roughly 18 PCR cycles, a constant-region primer and a V-primer adapter. mRNA isolates were amplified via in vitro transcription. TCRdb redid the calling of the reads with MiXCR, one entry per CDR3 protein. The sample contains tens of thousands of distinct CDR3 sequences, less than 25% of which appear only once. The germline CDR1 and CDR2 sequences are MNHNY and SVGAGI (reference sequence). The CDR3 spans 14 residues. Trimming pared 5 bases from V and 2 bases from J, leaving 12 bases between. As to time point: before trial treatment. In its sample, this clonotype was seen a few times.

The chain uses TRBV6-6 and TRBJ1-1, with D perhaps TRBD1 (5 bases). Source: PBMCs, taken before treatment. The source is a male donor with prostate cancer. The DNA for the CDR3 is TGTGCCAGCAGTGCCGGGACCGTAAACACTGAAGCTTTCTTT. Its protein product is CASSAGTVNTEAFF.